This TCR beta chain was sequenced in a study of blood T cell repertoires in COVID-19. About the study: Samples taken during acute and convalescent COVID-19 were collected in the United States, Italy and Spain. T cells, B-cell-depleted T cells, or PBMCs provided the cDNA or gDNA that served as material.

Authors' methods: Amplified reference gene primers provided the basis for estimating nucleated cell counts. The method was immunoSEQ multiplex PCR; TCRdb's version includes in-frame clones alone and lacks a portion of them. D and trimming were read from the DNA, whereas the V and J calls and clone size are those reported in that table. The table includes 130,000 to 150,000 clones, roughly 87% detected once. Trimming pared 5 bases from V and 5 bases from J, leaving 7 bases between. CDR1 and CDR2 (germline): MNHEY, SVGAGI. There are 11 residues in the CDR3. What was sequenced was peripheral blood. This receptor was obtained from a human donor in a cohort sampled during active COVID-19. This rearrangement joins TRBV6-5 to TRBJ2-7, with D unclear. The CDR3 region has the DNA TGTGCCAGCAGTCGTTCCGACGAGCAGTACTTC. It encodes CASSRSDEQYF.